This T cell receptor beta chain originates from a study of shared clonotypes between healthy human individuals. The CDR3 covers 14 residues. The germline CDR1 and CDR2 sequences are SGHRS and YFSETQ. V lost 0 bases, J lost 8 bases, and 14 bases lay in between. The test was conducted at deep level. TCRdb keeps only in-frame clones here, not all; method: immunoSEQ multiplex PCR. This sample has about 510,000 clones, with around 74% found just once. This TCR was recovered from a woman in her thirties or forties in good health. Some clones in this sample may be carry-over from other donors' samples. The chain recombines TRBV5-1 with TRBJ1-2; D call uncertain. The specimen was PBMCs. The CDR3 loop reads CASSLAVTESGYTF. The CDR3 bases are TGCGCCAGCAGCTTGGCCGTCACAGAGTCCGGCTACACCTTC.